The sequence of this T cell receptor (beta chain) was determined in a study of T cell repertoires in ileal Crohn's disease. Turning to the study itself: Median disease duration was roughly 7.9 years; roughly 40% smoked at surgery. About half of patients got postoperative therapy: around ten thiopurines, around 18 anti-TNF. Study-level findings and limits: High-frequency clones were more common in sorted CD8 than CD4 cells.

Measured with immunoSEQ multiplex PCR; TCRdb has only the in-frame clones, and not every one. The repertoire holds approximately 7,700 clones, with 95% to 97% as singletons. Turning to this clone: Its specificity is not known.

The CDR3 has 14 amino acids. With 5 bases clipped from V and 2 bases from J, the junction kept 5 bases outside the gene matches. Germline V lookup: CDR1 SEHNR, CDR2 FQNEAQ (reference sequence). The chain employs TRBV7-9 and TRBJ1-2; 7 nucleotides line up with TRBD1. The TCR comes from an adult with Crohn's disease. The sequencing sample was made of ileal tissue. The CDR3 DNA reads as TGTGCCAGCAGCCGACAGGGCGTGAACTATGGCTACACCTTC. Amino acids: CASSRQGVNYGYTF.